This T cell receptor (beta chain) was observed in a study of blood T cell repertoires in COVID-19. Across the whole study: The cDNA or gDNA used as material had been derived from T cells, B-cell-depleted T cells, or PBMCs.

Per germline, CDR1 SGHRS and CDR2 YFSETQ. The CDR3 consists of 19 residues. The V gene end was trimmed by 3 bases and the J gene end by 8 bases; junction bases not matched to a gene: 21. This table comes from immunoSEQ multiplex PCR, and its TCRdb copy is limited to in-frame clones, with some not included. The sample carries roughly 300,000 clones, approximately 88% recorded once. What was sequenced was peripheral blood. The receptor comes from a man in his late teens or twenties who had recovered from COVID-19. This sequence joins TRBV5-1 and TRBJ2-1; 9 nucleotides align to TRBD2. The CDR3 coding sequence is TGCGCCAGCAGCTCATCATCAGGGGGGATTGCGGGAGGGCCAGATGAGCAGTTCTTC. Its protein is CASSSSSGGIAGGPDEQFF.